The 11 T cell receptor beta chains below come from one sample, sequenced in a study of blood T cell repertoires in COVID-19. Here immunoSEQ multiplex PCR was the method, and the copy in TCRdb shows in-frame clones only, minus some. Of about 280,000 clones detected, 85% appear once; the ten largest clones hold about 2.7%. Sequencing was carried out using PBMCs or T cells enriched from blood (not recorded which). These receptors all stem from a woman between 45 and 65 years old who had recovered from COVID-19.

J is TRBJ2-7 and V is TRBV9, with TRBD2 matching 10 bases. There are 14 residues in the CDR3. Germline lookup yields CDR1 SGDLS and CDR2 YYNGEE. J gave up 3 bases and V 4 bases, and 4 bases lay outside the gene matches. The CDR3 nucleotides are TGTGCCAGCAGCCCCCGGACTAGCGGCTACGAGCAGTACTTC. It codes for CASSPRTSGYEQYF.

The chain joins TRBV13 to TRBJ2-1, with a possible D match to TRBD2 (5 bases). The germline CDR1 and CDR2 sequences are PRHDT and FYEKMQ (reference sequence). The CDR3 loop spans 15 amino acids. Trimming pared 4 bases from V and 3 bases from J, leaving 13 bases between. CDR3 in DNA: TGTGCCAGCAGCTCCAGAGGCCGGGACTACAATGAGCAGTTCTTC. Its protein product is CASSSRGRDYNEQFF.

This clone was seen just once. The gene calls are TRBV19 and TRBJ1-5; the D is unclear. CDR3 length: 15 residues. Trimming shortened V by 7 bases and J by 0 bases, and 13 bases separated the two germline ends. CDR1 and CDR2 (germline): LNHDA, SQIVND (reference sequence). CDR3 sequence: CASTPSPYSNQPQHF. The DNA for the CDR3 is TGTGCCAGTACCCCATCCCCCTATAGCAATCAGCCCCAGCATTTT.

This clone has just one count. The chain is built from TRBV5-1 and TRBJ1-3; perhaps TRBD1 as D (6 bases). V shed 0 bases and J shed 2 bases, with 12 bases lying between them. This CDR3 region has 16 residues. The germline V gene encodes CDR1 SGHRS and CDR2 YFSETQ. CDR3 sequence reads: CASSLAGVIAGNTIYF. For the CDR3, the DNA is TGCGCCAGCAGCTTGGCAGGGGTCATTGCTGGAAACACCATATATTTT. The whole variable domain, remainder taken from reference TRBV5-1 and TRBJ1-3, is KAGVTQTPRYLIKTRGQQVTLSCSPISGHRSVSWYQQTPGQGLQFLFEYFSETQRNKGNFPGRFSGRQFSNSRSEMNVSTLELGDSALYLCASSLAGVIAGNTIYFGEGSWLTVV.

The V call is TRBV2, the J call TRBJ2-2; TRBD1 agrees at 8 bases. J was trimmed by 2 bases and V by 6 bases; bases with no gene match: 5. This CDR3 spans 15 amino acids. The V gene's germline CDR1 is SNHLY and CDR2 FYNNEI. DNA for the CDR3: TGTGCCAGCAGCTCGCAGGGGGCTAACACCGGGGAGCTGTTTTTT. Translated: CASSSQGANTGELFF.

This clone was seen only once. J is TRBJ2-5 and V is TRBV11-2; D is perhaps TRBD1 (6 bases). The CDR3 is made up of 15 amino acids. CDR1 is SGHAT and CDR2 is FQNNGV in the germline V gene. V was shortened by 1 base and J by 1 base, with 10 bases between the two germline ends. The CDR3 spells CASSLGVGAQETQYF. The CDR3 DNA follows: TGTGCCAGCAGCTTAGGGGTGGGGGCCCAAGAGACCCAGTACTTC.

The V call is TRBV7-9, the J call TRBJ1-1, with D possibly TRBD1 on 5 matching bases. V was cut by 1 base and J by 5 bases, with 11 bases left in between. The CDR3 length is 14 residues. From germline, CDR1 is SEHNR and CDR2 FQNEAQ (reference sequence). In DNA, the CDR3 is TGTGCCAGCAGCTTAGTCTCGGGGGGAACTGAAGCTTTCTTT. This encodes CASSLVSGGTEAFF.

This chain joins TRBV7-2 and TRBJ2-7; 8 bases fit TRBD2. Trimming cost V 4 bases and J 5 bases; bases outside gene matches: 10. Germline lookup yields CDR1 SGHTA and CDR2 FQGNSA. This CDR3 spans 15 amino acids. This chain's CDR3 is CASSYLAGLADEQYF. The CDR3 coding sequence is TGTGCCAGCAGCTATCTAGCCGGACTAGCCGACGAGCAGTACTTC.

This rearrangement joins TRBV3-1 (or the pseudogene TRBV3-2) to TRBJ2-7; 8 nucleotides line up with TRBD2. CDR1 is LGHDT, CDR2 YNNKEL, per germline (reference sequence). There are 14 residues in the CDR3. V shed 2 bases, J shed 7 bases, and the junction held 7 bases outside the gene matches. The CDR3 DNA reads TGTGCCAGCAGCCAATTGACTAGCGACGGGGAGCAGTACTTC. Translating it yields CASSQLTSDGEQYF.

This clone was detected only a few times. The chain carries TRBV4-1 and TRBJ1-2; TRBD1 is a possible D gene (6 bases). CDR3 length: 14 residues. V was clipped by 1 base and J by 2 bases, with 8 bases between them. From germline, CDR1 is MGHRA and CDR2 YSYEKL. The CDR3 is CASSQGTVNYGYTF. The CDR3 DNA reads as TGCGCCAGCAGCCAAGGGACAGTAAACTATGGCTACACCTTC.

This chain joins TRBV12-3 or TRBV12-4 and TRBJ2-3, with a tentative D call TRBD2 (6 bases). The CDR3 sequence is 12 residues long. V dropped 7 bases and J dropped 6 bases, with 11 bases sitting between them. The CDR3 sequence: CASTQGGDTQYF. The CDR3 DNA is TGTGCCAGCACCCAAGGAGGGGATACGCAGTATTTT.